The 9 T cell receptor beta chains below all came from one sample that was sequenced in a study of T cell responses to AZD1222 COVID-19 vaccine (dated by TCRdb to 2020 to 2022). The library was obtained by the immunoSEQ multiplex PCR assay. TCRdb took this table from immuneACCESS and kept in-frame rearrangements with V and J called. Such tables lack part of the clones; where checked against another copy, unresolved V genes explain under half of the gap, and the rest is unexplained. This sample comprises fewer than 200,000 clones, around 88% of them detected only once. The top ten clonotypes cover approximately 0.5% of the sample. The time point label corresponds to: baseline before first vaccination. Source: peripheral blood, taken on day 0 of AZD1222 vaccination. All receptors come from an adult in good health.

The chain links TRBV4-3 to TRBJ1-2; D might be TRBD1 (6 bases). The CDR3 runs to 15 residues. Germline-derived CDR1 and CDR2 are LGHNA and YSLEER. V was pared by 3 bases and J by 4 bases, with 15 bases between. CDR3: CASSHQQGYIYGYTF. The CDR3 DNA reads as TGCGCCAGCAGCCATCAACAGGGTTACATCTATGGCTACACCTTC.

CDR3 sequence reads: CASSESVRGPSGANVLTF. The CDR3 nucleotides read TGTGCCAGCAGTGAGTCCGTCAGGGGGCCAAGTGGGGCCAACGTCCTGACTTTC. The rearrangement uses TRBV2 and TRBJ2-6; 8 bases fit TRBD1. Germline assignment: CDR1 SNHLY and CDR2 FYNNEI. V shed 3 bases and J 3 bases; nucleotides not matched to a gene: 10. CDR3 length: 18 amino acids.

This chain connects TRBV5-1 to TRBJ1-2, with D unresolved. The CDR3 sequence is 12 residues long. Germline lookup yields CDR1 SGHRS and CDR2 YFSETQ. The V end was cut by 1 base, the J end by 5 bases, with 6 bases between. The CDR3 DNA follows: TGCGCCAGCAGCTTGTATGAATATGGCTACACCTTC. Translation gives CASSLYEYGYTF.

The chain combines TRBV7-6 with TRBJ2-7; D possibly corresponds to TRBD1 (6 bases). CDR1 SGHVS and CDR2 FNYEAQ come from the germline V gene. This CDR3 is built from 14 residues. V gave up 4 bases and J gave up 5 bases, with 15 bases separating them. CDR3 sequence reads: CASSSATGAHEQYF. The DNA for the CDR3 is TGTGCCAGCAGCTCAGCGACAGGAGCCCACGAGCAGTACTTC.

The chain carries TRBV28 and TRBJ2-1; 12 bases agree with TRBD2. Germline values: CDR1 MDHEN, CDR2 SYDVKM. CDR3 length: 17 amino acids. J lost 8 bases, V lost 5 bases, and 13 bases had no gene match. CDR3 sequence reads: CASSLHPLAGGPDEQFF. The CDR3 bases are TGTGCCAGCAGTCTACACCCTCTAGCGGGGGGGCCGGATGAGCAGTTCTTC.

The V call is TRBV30, the J call TRBJ1-5; TRBD1 aligns across 12 bases. This CDR3 has 18 residues. Trimming took 2 bases from V and 0 from J; bases not matched to a gene: 8. Germline CDR1 GTSNPN, CDR2 SVGIG (reference sequence). CDR3 loop: CAWSSGTGGFYSNQPQHF. The CDR3, as DNA: TGTGCCTGGAGTTCCGGGACAGGGGGCTTCTATAGCAATCAGCCCCAGCATTTT.

The V call is TRBV7-9, the J call TRBJ2-7, with D tentatively TRBD1 or TRBD2 (5 bases each). The CDR3 has 16 residues. In germline, CDR1 is SEHNR, CDR2 FQNEAQ (reference sequence). V lost 5 bases, J lost 6 bases, and 23 bases lay in between. The CDR3 sequence: CASSLLPGRRSTEQYF. The DNA of the CDR3 is TGTGCCAGCAGCCTGCTTCCGGGACGCCGATCTACCGAGCAGTACTTC.

The V gene is TRBV6-5, the J gene TRBJ1-1, with 7 bases identical to TRBD1. The CDR3 covers 13 residues. From germline, CDR1 is MNHEY and CDR2 SVGAGI. V shed 6 bases and J 4 bases; nucleotides not matched to a gene: 5. The CDR3: CASRHPGGTEAFF. The DNA for the CDR3 is TGTGCCAGCAGGCATCCAGGGGGCACTGAAGCTTTCTTT.

The chain joins TRBV7-3 to TRBJ1-2; D perhaps matches TRBD1 (5 bases). CDR3 length equals 17 residues. V was clipped by 4 bases and J by 4 bases, with 22 bases between them. Germline-derived CDR1 and CDR2 are SGHTA and FQGTGA. The CDR3 loop is CASSYPVGRGGGYGYTF. The CDR3 DNA follows: TGTGCCAGCAGCTATCCCGTTGGGAGGGGCGGGGGCTATGGCTACACCTTC.